This TCR beta chain was captured by sequencing in a study of blood T cell repertoires in COVID-19. The J segment lost 0 bases and the V segment lost 0 bases, leaving 11 bases of the junction unmatched. The CDR3 runs 19 residues. CDR1 and CDR2 from the germline V gene are SGHTA and FQGNSA. This table comes from immunoSEQ multiplex PCR, and its TCRdb copy is limited to in-frame clones, with some not included. The data show roughly 66,000 clones, with around 90% seen just once and about 6.8% held by the top ten. This clonotype originated in a human donor in a cohort sampled during active COVID-19. The chain is built from TRBV7-2 and TRBJ2-3; 8 bases are a match to TRBD1. The sequenced material came from peripheral blood. The CDR3, as DNA: TGTGCCAGCAGCTTAGCGCGGGACAGGTGGATTTCTAGCACAGATACGCAGTATTTT. Translating it yields CASSLARDRWISSTDTQYF.